This passage covers 6 T cell receptor beta chains from one sample sequenced in a study of CD8 T cells in Susac syndrome. Random hexamers were used to reverse transcribe roughly 0.45 to 1 ug of RNA. TCRdb recomputed calls from the immunoSEQ multiplex PCR reads with MiXCR, one row per CDR3 protein. This sample has roughly 180,000 distinct CDR3 sequences, with approximately 93% found just once. The material sequenced was CD4+ T cells from PBMCs. Source of these receptors: a human donor with multiple sclerosis.

The chain joins TRBV5-1 to TRBJ2-7, with D unresolved. The V end lost 1 base, the J end lost 3 bases, and 8 bases lay between the germline ends. Germline CDR1 reads SGHRS; CDR2 reads YFSETQ. This CDR3 has 13 amino acids. CDR3 DNA sequence: TGCGCCAGCAGCTTGACTGGTAACTACGAGCAGTACTTC. It specifies CASSLTGNYEQYF.

The V gene is TRBV15, the J gene TRBJ1-4; D gene uncertain. V gave up 0 bases and J gave up 3 bases, with 14 bases separating them. This CDR3 region has 17 residues. CDR1 LNHNV and CDR2 YYDKDF come from the germline V gene (reference sequence). This CDR3 reads CATSRDVAARSNEKLFF. The CDR3 DNA is TGTGCCACCAGCAGAGATGTTGCCGCTCGGTCTAATGAAAAACTGTTTTTT.

The J gene is TRBJ2-5, the V gene TRBV4-2; D tentatively reads TRBD1 or TRBD2 (6 bases each). V was cut by 2 bases and J by 1 base, with 14 bases left in between. The CDR3 runs to 16 residues. Germline V gene lookup returns CDR1 LGHNA and CDR2 YNFKEQ. The CDR3 here is CASSQSLWGAQETQYF. The CDR3 nucleotides read TGTGCCAGCAGCCAATCCCTGTGGGGGGCCCAAGAGACCCAGTACTTC.

V is TRBV18 and J is TRBJ2-7, with TRBD2 identical over 10 bases. This CDR3 comprises 14 residues. CDR1 and CDR2 from the germline V gene are KGHSH and LQKENI. The J segment lost 3 bases and the V segment lost 6 bases, leaving 5 bases of the junction unmatched. Here the CDR3 DNA reads TGTGCCAGCTCTCCAACTAGCGGGGACTACGAGCAGTACTTC. Translating gives CASSPTSGDYEQYF.

The chain links TRBV28 to TRBJ1-6; TRBD1 agrees at 8 bases. After removal of 5 bases from V and 9 bases from J, the junction contained 6 bases not matched to a gene. The CDR3 sequence is 14 residues long. Germline CDR1 and CDR2: MDHEN and SYDVKM. CDR3 sequence reads: CASSPGQVFSPLHF. CDR3 bases: TGTGCCAGCAGTCCGGGACAGGTTTTTTCACCCCTCCACTTT.

The V gene is TRBV6-1, the J gene TRBJ1-2; 8 bases match TRBD1. CDR3 length: 17 amino acids. V was pared by 2 bases and J by 3 bases, with 11 bases of the junction left unmatched. Germline lookup yields CDR1 MNHNS and CDR2 SASEGT. In DNA form, the CDR3 reads TGTGCCAGCAGTGAAAGGCAGGGGGCACGGTTAGACTATGGCTACACCTTC. Translation: CASSERQGARLDYGYTF.